This T cell receptor beta chain was profiled in a study of beta chain features in type 1 diabetes. Overall study findings and caveats: All four CD4+ subsets of Type 1 diabetes patients contained TCRB CDR3s that were moderately but significantly shorter. Across patients, naive, central memory and Treg TCRB repertoires exhibited apparently greater similarity than was observed across healthy donors.

Sequencing targeted expressed TCRB transcripts, as all isolated RNA had been reverse transcribed. The table came from immunoSEQ multiplex PCR; TCRdb's copy has only in-frame clones and leaves some out. The table has fewer than 350,000 clones, over 14% seen once. CD45RO/CCR7/CD25/CD127/CD95/CD27 staining was used to isolate CD4+ naive, central memory, regulatory and stem cell-like memory cells by sorting. This clone was picked up a small number of times. As yet, its antigen is unknown. The length of the CDR3 is 16 residues. V lost 5 bases, J lost 4 bases, and 18 bases lay in between. CDR1 is MGHRA and CDR2 is YSYEKL in the germline V gene.

This clonotype was obtained from a young man with type 1 diabetes. The source material was naive CD4+ T cells from blood. The chain recombines TRBV4-1 with TRBJ2-1; weak D call: TRBD1 (5 bases). The CDR3 region has the DNA TGCGCCAGCAGCACCCCGCAGGGCAGACTGTACAATGAGCAGTTCTTC. This codes for CASSTPQGRLYNEQFF.